This entry features one TCR beta chain sequence. Assay used: immunoSEQ multiplex PCR; TCRdb lists only in-frame clones, some missing. Of over 130,000 clones listed, just under 85% were seen once; the top ten hold roughly 3.4%. The data are from a study of blood T cell repertoires in COVID-19. Across the whole study: Spain, Italy and the United States supplied samples that represented acute and convalescent COVID-19.

CDR1 and CDR2 (germline): PRHDT, FYEKMQ (reference sequence). Trimming took 1 base from V and 2 from J, leaving 11 bases between them. The CDR3 is made up of 16 amino acids. The sample was PBMCs or T cells enriched from blood (not recorded which). The origin of this receptor is a woman aged 45-60 years with acute COVID-19. V usage is TRBV13 and J usage is TRBJ2-2; possibly TRBD2 for D (6 bases). The CDR3 loop reads CASSLASGENTGELFF. In DNA form, the CDR3 reads TGTGCCAGCAGCTTAGCGTCGGGGGAAAACACCGGGGAGCTGTTTTTT.